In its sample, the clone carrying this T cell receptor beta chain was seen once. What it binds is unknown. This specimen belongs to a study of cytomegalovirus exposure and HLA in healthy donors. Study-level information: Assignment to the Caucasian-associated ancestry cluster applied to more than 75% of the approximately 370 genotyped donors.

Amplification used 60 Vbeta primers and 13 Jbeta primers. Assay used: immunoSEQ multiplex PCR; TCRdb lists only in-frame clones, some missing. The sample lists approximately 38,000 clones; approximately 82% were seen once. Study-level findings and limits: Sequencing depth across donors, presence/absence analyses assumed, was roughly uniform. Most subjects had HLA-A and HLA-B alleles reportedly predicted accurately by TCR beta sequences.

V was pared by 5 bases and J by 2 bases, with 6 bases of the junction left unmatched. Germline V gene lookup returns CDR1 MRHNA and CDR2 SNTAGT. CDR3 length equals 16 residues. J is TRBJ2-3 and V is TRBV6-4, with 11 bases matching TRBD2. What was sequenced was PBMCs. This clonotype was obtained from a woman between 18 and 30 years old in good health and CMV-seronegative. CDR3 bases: TGTGCCAGCAGTAACATAGCGGGAGGGGTCACAGATACGCAGTATTTT. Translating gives CASSNIAGGVTDTQYF.